Shown below are 26 T cell receptor beta chains from a single sample sequenced in a study of cytomegalovirus exposure and HLA in healthy donors. Sequenced by immunoSEQ multiplex PCR; TCRdb stores in-frame clones only, minus some. The data show under 150,000 clones, with roughly 90% seen just once and about 6% held by the top ten. Material: PBMCs. These receptors were taken from a woman under 30 in good health and CMV-seropositive.

The chain has TRBV25-1 and TRBJ2-3; D is possibly TRBD2 (6 bases). The CDR3 is made up of 15 amino acids. Germline assignment: CDR1 MGHDK and CDR2 SYGVNS. Deletions cut 3 bases from V and 2 bases from J, with 12 bases between. As DNA, the CDR3 is TGTGCCAGCAGTGATTCGGGAGCTGACACAGATACGCAGTATTTT. It translates to CASSDSGADTDTQYF.

V gene TRBV19 combines with J gene TRBJ2-1; the D gene is possibly TRBD2 (6 bases). Germline assignment: CDR1 LNHDA and CDR2 SQIVND (reference sequence). Trimming cost V 3 bases and J 2 bases, with 14 bases left between them. This CDR3 has 16 residues. CDR3 sequence: CASSINAGPTYNEQFF. The CDR3 DNA follows: TGTGCCAGTAGTATTAACGCGGGACCCACCTACAATGAGCAGTTCTTC.

The chain's CDR3 is CASSQSRRNTIYF. DNA of the CDR3: TGCGCCAGCAGCCAGAGCCGAAGAAACACCATATATTTT. This sequence joins TRBV4-3 and TRBJ1-3; D call uncertain. This CDR3 is 13 amino acids long. Deletions cut 3 bases from V and 5 bases from J, with 8 bases between. CDR1 is LGHNA, CDR2 YSLEER, per germline.

The rearrangement uses TRBV7-3 and TRBJ2-5, with 8 bases fitting TRBD1. In germline, CDR1 is SGHTA, CDR2 FQGTGA. The CDR3 length is 15 residues. The junction had 6 bases not matched to a gene; V was cut back by 1 base and J by 5 bases. CDR3 sequence: CASSLMAGGAETQYF. In DNA, the CDR3 is TGTGCCAGCAGCTTAATGGCAGGGGGCGCTGAGACCCAGTACTTC.

CDR3 nucleotides: TGTGCCAGCAGCTTGGGAGTAGCGGGAGGGCAGGGGGAGACCCAGTACTTC. This gives the protein CASSLGVAGGQGETQYF. The V gene is TRBV5-5, the J gene TRBJ2-5; 11 bases line up with TRBD2. Trimming took 0 bases from V and 5 from J; bases not matched to a gene: 9. This CDR3 has 17 residues. Looked up from germline, CDR1 is SGHKS and CDR2 is YYEKEE (reference sequence).

The rearrangement uses TRBV6-6 and TRBJ1-1; 9 bases map to TRBD1. Unmatched junction bases numbered 4, after V lost 8 bases and J lost 3 bases. In germline, CDR1 is MNHNY, CDR2 SVGAGI (reference sequence). CDR3 length: 13 residues. The DNA for the CDR3 is TGTGCCAGCGCTTGGACAGGGGACACTGAAGCTTTCTTT. Its translation is CASAWTGDTEAFF.

This clone was detected once. This sequence joins TRBV18 and TRBJ2-5; 7 positions agree with TRBD2. J was trimmed by 6 bases and V by 6 bases; bases with no gene match: 13. The germline V gene has CDR1 KGHSH and CDR2 LQKENI. The CDR3 spans 15 residues. The CDR3 region is CASSTLLGGLKTQYF. The CDR3 nucleotides are TGTGCCAGCTCTACCCTTCTGGGAGGGTTGAAGACCCAGTACTTC.

This clone was found a few times. The chain is built from TRBV7-9 and TRBJ1-2; D gene unclear. The germline V gene has CDR1 SEHNR and CDR2 FQNEAQ (reference sequence). There are 11 residues in the CDR3. Trimming took off 4 bases at V and 10 bases at J, with 10 bases between the two ends. Here the CDR3 DNA reads TGTGCCAGCAGCTCGGAGGAATACTACACCTTC. Its translation: CASSSEEYYTF.

The chain links TRBV11-3 to TRBJ2-7, with 10 bases lining up with TRBD2. With 4 bases clipped from V and 5 bases from J, the junction kept 11 bases outside the gene matches. The CDR3 is made up of 16 amino acids. Germline V lookup: CDR1 SGHNT, CDR2 YENEEA. The CDR3 spells CASSSSGLAGVHEQYF. For the CDR3, the DNA is TGTGCCAGCAGCTCCTCGGGGCTAGCGGGAGTTCACGAGCAGTACTTC.

The rearrangement joins TRBV6-4 to TRBJ1-1; TRBD1 matches at 7 bases. CDR3 length equals 14 residues. V trimming: 5 bases; J trimming: 1 base; junction bases outside the gene matches: 4. The germline CDR1 and CDR2 sequences are MRHNA and SNTAGT. CDR3 sequence (DNA): TGTGCCAGCAGTCTTACAGGGGAGAACACTGAAGCTTTCTTT. This encodes CASSLTGENTEAFF.

This clone was picked up a small number of times. The rearrangement links TRBV5-5 to TRBJ1-2, with D possibly being TRBD1 (6 bases). The germline CDR1 and CDR2 sequences are SGHKS and YYEKEE (reference sequence). Trimming stripped 2 bases from V and 4 bases from J, with 15 bases between. The CDR3 contains 15 residues. CDR3 protein: CASSFRDNPFYGYTF. As DNA, the CDR3 is TGTGCCAGCAGCTTTCGGGACAACCCGTTCTATGGCTACACCTTC.

There are a few counts of this clone. V is TRBV19 and J is TRBJ2-7; 10 nucleotides align to TRBD1. Germline CDR1 and CDR2: LNHDA and SQIVND (reference sequence). Germline trimming cut 4 bases from V and 1 base from J; bases unmatched to any gene: 4. This CDR3 has 15 amino acids. This CDR3 is CASSSRDRGSYEQYF. The CDR3 nucleotides read TGTGCCAGTAGTAGCCGGGACAGGGGTTCCTACGAGCAGTACTTC. Supplemented by reference TRBV19 and TRBJ2-7, the full variable domain reads DGGITQSPKYLFRKEGQNVTLSCEQNLNHDAMYWYRQDPGQGLRLIYYSQIVNDFQKGDIAEGYSVSREKKESFPLTVTSAQKNPTAFYLCASSSRDRGSYEQYFGPGTRLTVT.

In regard to this clone: The identical CDR3 is also encoded by other nucleotide sequences in the sample. This chain connects TRBV19 to TRBJ2-5; 7 bases match TRBD1. Germline values: CDR1 LNHDA, CDR2 SQIVND (reference sequence). Trimming cost V 5 bases and J 1 base; bases outside gene matches: 4. This CDR3 has 14 residues. CDR3 nucleotide sequence: TGTGCCAGTAGTTTCCGGGACAGCCAAGAGACCCAGTACTTC. It yields the protein CASSFRDSQETQYF.

Written as DNA, the CDR3 is TGTGCCAGCAGACCAGCCCTAGCGGGTGTTTCCTACAATGAGCAGTTCTTC. Its protein product is CASRPALAGVSYNEQFF. J is TRBJ2-1 and V is TRBV27; 8 nucleotides line up with TRBD2. Germline V lookup: CDR1 MNHEY, CDR2 SMNVEV (reference sequence). Trimming at V came to 6 bases and at J to 1 base, leaving 11 bases not matched to a gene. This CDR3 is built from 17 residues.

The chain combines TRBV19 with TRBJ1-5; the D gene is possibly TRBD1 (5 bases). The ends were cut back, 7 bases at V and 7 bases at J, with 17 bases in the middle. The germline CDR1 and CDR2 sequences are LNHDA and SQIVND (reference sequence). The CDR3 spans 14 residues. The CDR3 loop is CASKDPGSGQPQHF. The CDR3 bases are TGTGCCAGTAAGGACCCAGGGTCCGGACAGCCCCAGCATTTT.

V is TRBV27 and J is TRBJ2-2, with TRBD2 as a possible D gene (5 bases). V lost 0 bases and J lost 6, with 14 bases in between. Germline V gives CDR1 MNHEY, CDR2 SMNVEV (reference sequence). The CDR3 is 16 residues long. The CDR3 reads CASSLSRAAGAGELFF. For the CDR3, the DNA is TGTGCCAGCAGTTTATCTCGAGCGGCCGGGGCCGGGGAGCTGTTTTTT.

This chain uses TRBV2 with TRBJ1-4; TRBD1 might be the D (6 bases). The germline CDR1 and CDR2 sequences are SNHLY and FYNNEI. CDR3 length equals 16 residues. The ends were cut back, 6 bases at V and 7 bases at J, with 21 bases in the middle. The CDR3 protein is CASRSGTTGLGEKLFF. The CDR3 DNA sequence: TGTGCCAGCAGGAGCGGAACCACAGGGTTGGGTGAAAAACTGTTTTTT. The variable domain in full, with the rest retrieved from reference TRBV2 and TRBJ1-4, is EPEVTQTPSHQVTQMGQEVILRCVPISNHLYFYWYRQILGQKVEFLVSFYNNEISEKSEIFDDQFSVERPDGSNFTLKIRSTKLEDSAMYFCASRSGTTGLGEKLFFGSGTQLSVL.

CDR3 residues: CASSKHRDNSYEQYF. The CDR3, as DNA: TGTGCCAGCAGTAAACACCGGGACAACTCCTACGAGCAGTACTTC. This chain links TRBV27 with TRBJ2-7, with TRBD1 as a possible D gene (6 bases). V was clipped by 5 bases and J by 0 bases, with 14 bases between them. This CDR3 is built from 15 residues. The germline CDR1 and CDR2 sequences are MNHEY and SMNVEV (reference sequence).

The J gene is TRBJ2-1, the V gene TRBV7-9, with 11 positions matching TRBD1. Germline CDR1 is SEHNR and CDR2 is FQNEAQ (reference sequence). The CDR3 sequence is 19 residues long. The junction had 13 bases not matched to a gene; V was cut back by 5 bases and J by 1 base. CDR3 nucleotide sequence: TGTGCCAGCAGCCCATGGACAGGGGGCGGCCGGGGATCCTACAATGAGCAGTTCTTC. Protein sequence: CASSPWTGGGRGSYNEQFF.

The chain recombines TRBV7-9 with TRBJ1-6; a possible D gene is TRBD1 (5 bases). Germline CDR1 is SEHNR and CDR2 is FQNEAQ (reference sequence). The CDR3 spans 14 residues. V was trimmed by 1 base and J by 7 bases, leaving 8 bases between them. Here the CDR3 reads CASSLGGGNSPLHF. The CDR3 DNA reads as TGTGCCAGCAGCTTAGGGGGGGGGAATTCACCCCTCCACTTT.

V is TRBV5-1 and J is TRBJ2-1; the match to TRBD2 covers 8 bases. V was clipped by 4 bases and J by 0 bases; unmatched bases: 3. The CDR3 consists of 15 residues. CDR1 and CDR2 from the germline V gene are SGHRS and YFSETQ. CDR3 nucleotide sequence: TGCGCCAGCAGCGCGGGGGGAACCTCCTACAATGAGCAGTTCTTC. The encoded protein is CASSAGGTSYNEQFF. The variable domain in full, with the rest retrieved from reference TRBV5-1 and TRBJ2-1, is KAGVTQTPRYLIKTRGQQVTLSCSPISGHRSVSWYQQTPGQGLQFLFEYFSETQRNKGNFPGRFSGRQFSNSRSEMNVSTLELGDSALYLCASSAGGTSYNEQFFGPGTRLTVL.

The chain joins TRBV29-1 to TRBJ2-1; possibly TRBD2 for D (5 bases). The CDR3 has 13 amino acids. CDR1 is SQVTM, CDR2 ANQGSEA, per germline. V was pared by 5 bases and J by 2 bases, with 10 bases between. The CDR3 DNA reads as TGCAGCGTTCTTGTCGGGACCTACAATGAGCAGTTCTTC. Translating gives CSVLVGTYNEQFF.

This sequence joins TRBV19 and TRBJ1-2; D is uncertain. The V gene lost 1 base and the J gene lost 4 bases, with 22 bases spanning the gap. Germline V gene data show CDR1 as LNHDA and CDR2 as SQIVND (reference sequence). This CDR3 is built from 18 residues. The CDR3 loop is CASSIALVLPGVSYGYTF. DNA for the CDR3: TGTGCCAGTAGTATAGCCCTGGTACTCCCGGGAGTCTCCTATGGCTACACCTTC.

V is TRBV7-9 and J is TRBJ2-1; weak D call: TRBD2 (6 bases). The V gene's germline CDR1 is SEHNR and CDR2 FQNEAQ (reference sequence). This CDR3 contains 17 residues. V was clipped by 5 bases and J by 1 base, with 18 bases between them. CDR3 loop: CASSRPIGAGSYNEQFF. The CDR3 bases are TGTGCCAGCAGCCGCCCGATCGGGGCGGGATCCTACAATGAGCAGTTCTTC.

The sample holds one count of this clone. This rearrangement joins TRBV5-1 to TRBJ2-7; 12 bases are shared with TRBD2. CDR1 is SGHRS, CDR2 YFSETQ, per germline. This CDR3 comprises 14 residues. V was pared by 4 bases and J by 2 bases, with 1 base of the junction left unmatched. The CDR3: CASSRTSGAYEQYF. CDR3 in DNA: TGCGCCAGCAGCAGGACTAGCGGGGCCTACGAGCAGTACTTC.

This clone appeared a few times. V gene TRBV7-2 combines with J gene TRBJ2-1, with TRBD2 matching 8 bases. This CDR3 has 19 amino acids. V shed 4 bases, J shed 10 bases, and the junction held 24 bases outside the gene matches. Germline V lookup: CDR1 SGHTA, CDR2 FQGNSA. The CDR3 DNA sequence: TGTGCCAGCAGCTCCTCATCCTTTTACGGGGGGGCCCGGGATGCGGAGCAGTTCTTC. Translating it yields CASSSSSFYGGARDAEQFF.